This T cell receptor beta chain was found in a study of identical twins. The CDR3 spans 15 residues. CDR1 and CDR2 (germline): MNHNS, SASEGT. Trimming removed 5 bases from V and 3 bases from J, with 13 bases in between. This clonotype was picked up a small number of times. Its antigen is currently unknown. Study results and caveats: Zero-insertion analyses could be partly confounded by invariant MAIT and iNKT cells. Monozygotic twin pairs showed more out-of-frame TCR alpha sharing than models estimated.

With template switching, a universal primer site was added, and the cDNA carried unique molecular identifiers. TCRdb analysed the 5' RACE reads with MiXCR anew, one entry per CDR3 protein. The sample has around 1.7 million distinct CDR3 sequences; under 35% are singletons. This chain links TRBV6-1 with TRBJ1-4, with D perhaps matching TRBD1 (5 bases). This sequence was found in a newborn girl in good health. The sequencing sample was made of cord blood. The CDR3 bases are TGTGCCAGCAGTCGAATCTCAGGGTCTAATGAAAAACTGTTTTTT. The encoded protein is CASSRISGSNEKLFF.